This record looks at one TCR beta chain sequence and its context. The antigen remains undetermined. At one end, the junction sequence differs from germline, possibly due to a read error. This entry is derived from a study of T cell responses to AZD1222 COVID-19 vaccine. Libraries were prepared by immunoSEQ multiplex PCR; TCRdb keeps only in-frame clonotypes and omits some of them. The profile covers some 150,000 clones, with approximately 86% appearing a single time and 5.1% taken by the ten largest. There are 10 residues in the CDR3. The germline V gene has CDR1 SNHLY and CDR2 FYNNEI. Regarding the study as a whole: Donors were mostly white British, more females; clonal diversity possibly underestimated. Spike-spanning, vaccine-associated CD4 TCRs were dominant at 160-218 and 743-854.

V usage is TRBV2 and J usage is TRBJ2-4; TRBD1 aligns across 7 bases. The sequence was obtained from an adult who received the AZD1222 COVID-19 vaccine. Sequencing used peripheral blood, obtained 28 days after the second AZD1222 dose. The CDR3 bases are TGTGCCAGCAAGGGACAGACCCAAGGCTTC. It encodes CASKGQTQGF.